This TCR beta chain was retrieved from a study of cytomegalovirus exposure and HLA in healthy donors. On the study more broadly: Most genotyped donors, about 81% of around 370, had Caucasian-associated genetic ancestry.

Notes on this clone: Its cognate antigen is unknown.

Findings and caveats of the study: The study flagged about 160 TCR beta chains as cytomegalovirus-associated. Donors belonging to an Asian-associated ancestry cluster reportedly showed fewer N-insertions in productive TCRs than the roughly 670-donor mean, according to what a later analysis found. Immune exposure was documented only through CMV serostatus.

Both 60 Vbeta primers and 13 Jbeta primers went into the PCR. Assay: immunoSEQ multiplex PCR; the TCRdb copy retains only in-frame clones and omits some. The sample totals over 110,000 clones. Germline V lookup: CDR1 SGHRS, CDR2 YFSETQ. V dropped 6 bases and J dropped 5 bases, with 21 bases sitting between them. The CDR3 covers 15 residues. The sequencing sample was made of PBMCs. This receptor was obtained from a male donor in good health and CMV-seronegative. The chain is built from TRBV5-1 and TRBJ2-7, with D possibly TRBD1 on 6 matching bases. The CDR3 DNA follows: TGCGCCAGCATGATGAGGGCTTCCCAGGGGAACGAGCAGTACTTC. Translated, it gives CASMMRASQGNEQYF.